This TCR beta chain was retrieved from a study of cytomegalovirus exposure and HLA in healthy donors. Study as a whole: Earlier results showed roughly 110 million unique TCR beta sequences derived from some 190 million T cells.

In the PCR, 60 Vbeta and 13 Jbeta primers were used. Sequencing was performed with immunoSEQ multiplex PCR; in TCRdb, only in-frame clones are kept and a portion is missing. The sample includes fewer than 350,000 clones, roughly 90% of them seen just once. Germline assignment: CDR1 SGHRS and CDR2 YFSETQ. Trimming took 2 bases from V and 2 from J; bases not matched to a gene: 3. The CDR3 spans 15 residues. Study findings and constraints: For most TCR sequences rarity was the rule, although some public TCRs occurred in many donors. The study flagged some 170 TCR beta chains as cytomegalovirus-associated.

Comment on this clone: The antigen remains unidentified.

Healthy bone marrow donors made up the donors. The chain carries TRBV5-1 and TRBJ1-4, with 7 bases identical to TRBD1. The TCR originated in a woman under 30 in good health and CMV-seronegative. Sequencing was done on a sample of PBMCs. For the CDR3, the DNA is TGCGCCAGCAGCTTCGACAGGGCTACTAATGAAAAACTGTTTTTT. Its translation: CASSFDRATNEKLFF.